Each of the 5 T cell receptor beta chains below was sequenced from the same sample in a study of blood T cell repertoires in COVID-19. Assay used: immunoSEQ multiplex PCR; TCRdb lists only in-frame clones, some missing. The data contain about 220,000 clones, around 84% of them singletons. The sequencing input was peripheral blood. The source is an older woman who had recovered from COVID-19.

The chain is built from TRBV5-6 and TRBJ1-3; 7 positions agree with TRBD1. After removal of 3 bases from V and 2 bases from J, the junction contained 5 bases not matched to a gene. Germline V CDR1 and CDR2: SGHDT, YYEEEE. The CDR3 is made up of 15 amino acids. The CDR3 bases are TGTGCCAGCAGCTCTTTAGACAGGGCTGGAAACACCATATATTTT. It specifies CASSSLDRAGNTIYF.

V usage is TRBV30 and J usage is TRBJ1-2, with D perhaps TRBD1 (5 bases). The CDR3 consists of 13 residues. Germline CDR1 and CDR2: GTSNPN and SVGIG (reference sequence). Trimming removed 3 bases at V and 4 bases at J, with 12 bases between. CDR3 region: CAWSRQFSYGYTF. As DNA, the CDR3 is TGTGCCTGGAGCCGACAGTTTTCCTATGGCTACACCTTC.

The chain recombines TRBV2 with TRBJ2-6; TRBD1 matches at 7 bases. The length of the CDR3 is 15 residues. Germline V lookup: CDR1 SNHLY, CDR2 FYNNEI. V lost 5 bases to trimming and J lost 1 base; unmatched junction nucleotides: 2. The CDR3 coding sequence is TGTGCCAGCAGTTCACAGGGGTCTGGGGCCAACGTCCTGACTTTC. Protein sequence: CASSSQGSGANVLTF.

This chain connects TRBV6-6 to TRBJ2-1, with 13 bases matching TRBD2. CDR1 is MNHNY, CDR2 SVGAGI, per germline (reference sequence). The CDR3 runs 15 residues. V was pared by 6 bases and J by 10 bases, with 9 bases of the junction left unmatched. The CDR3 DNA is TGTGCCAGCAGCCCGGGACTAGCGGGGTACGGAGAGCAGTTCTTC. Encoded protein: CASSPGLAGYGEQFF.

The gene calls are TRBV5-1 and TRBJ2-5; D not resolved. There are 14 residues in the CDR3. Germline V gene lookup returns CDR1 SGHRS and CDR2 YFSETQ. V lost 4 bases to trimming and J lost 4 bases, with 14 bases between them. The chain's CDR3 is CASSPDLGVETQYF. CDR3 DNA sequence: TGCGCCAGCAGCCCGGATCTAGGTGTAGAGACCCAGTACTTC.